The rows below give T cell receptor beta chains drawn from one sample of a study of cytomegalovirus exposure and HLA in healthy donors. Generated by immunoSEQ multiplex PCR, the TCRdb table keeps only in-frame clones and is missing some. Found here are 150,000 to 200,000 clones, approximately 70% of them singletons; the top ten hold 1.8%. Specimen: PBMCs. The receptors stem from a woman in her twenties or thirties in good health and CMV-seronegative. Each CDR3 is given with its conserved first and last residue.

V gene	CDR3 protein
TRBV15	CATSRGGLADEQFF
TRBV27	CASKRQGRYEQYF
TRBV15	CATSAPDSPNEKLFF
TRBV7-3	CASSYEQTAYNEQFF
TRBV6-5	CASRGRSTDTQYF
TRBV11-2	CASSLVKREGSGANVLTF
TRBV5-6	CASSQSGRTGNEQFF
TRBV7-9	CSSNLIAGELFF
TRBV5-1	CASSPRQGQRENEQFF
TRBV2	CASSSTSYEQYF
TRBV6-6	CASSRQVNYGYTF
TRBV4-3	CASSQDLLTSAYEQYF
TRBV19	CASSRDRGRTEAFF
TRBV27	CASLSGTANTEAFF
TRBV7-3	CASSPTGIPGIDEQFF
TRBV9	CASSEREGSAYEQYF
TRBV7-9	CSSSLGFRGRPDTQYF
TRBV10-3	CAISDRQGQSYEQYF